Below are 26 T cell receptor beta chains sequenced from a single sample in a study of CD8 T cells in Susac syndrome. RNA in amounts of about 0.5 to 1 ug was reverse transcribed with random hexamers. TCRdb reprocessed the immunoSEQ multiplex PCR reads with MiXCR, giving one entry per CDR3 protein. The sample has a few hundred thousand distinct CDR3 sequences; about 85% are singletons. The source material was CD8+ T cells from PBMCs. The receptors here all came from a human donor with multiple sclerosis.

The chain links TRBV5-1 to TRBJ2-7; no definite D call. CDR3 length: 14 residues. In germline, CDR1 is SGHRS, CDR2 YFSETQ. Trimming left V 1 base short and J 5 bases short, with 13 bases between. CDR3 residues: CASSLRASRDEQYF. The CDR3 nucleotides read TGCGCCAGCAGCTTGAGGGCTAGTCGGGACGAGCAGTACTTC.

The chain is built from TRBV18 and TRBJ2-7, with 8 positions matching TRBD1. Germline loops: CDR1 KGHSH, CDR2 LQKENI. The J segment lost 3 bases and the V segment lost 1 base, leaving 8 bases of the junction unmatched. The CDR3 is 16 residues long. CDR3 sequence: CASSPQDRVLIYEQYF. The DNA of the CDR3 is TGTGCCAGCTCACCACAGGACAGGGTGTTAATCTACGAGCAGTACTTC. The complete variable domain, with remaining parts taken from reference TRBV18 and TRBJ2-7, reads NAGVMQNPRHLVRRRGQEARLRCSPMKGHSHVYWYRQLPEEGLKFMVYLQKENIIDESGMPKERFSAEFPKEGPSILRIQQVVRGDSAAYFCASSPQDRVLIYEQYFGPGTRLTVT.

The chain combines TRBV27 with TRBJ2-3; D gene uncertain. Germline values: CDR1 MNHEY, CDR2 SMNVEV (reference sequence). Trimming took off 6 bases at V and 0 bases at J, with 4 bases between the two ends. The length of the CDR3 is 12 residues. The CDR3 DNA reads TGTGCCAGCAGACCTAGCACAGATACGCAGTATTTT. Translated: CASRPSTDTQYF.

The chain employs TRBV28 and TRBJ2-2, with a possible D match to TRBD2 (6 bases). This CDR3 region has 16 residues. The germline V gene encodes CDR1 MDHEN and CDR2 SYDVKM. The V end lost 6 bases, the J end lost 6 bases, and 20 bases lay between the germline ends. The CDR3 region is CASSKPGEFYSGELFF. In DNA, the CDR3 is TGTGCCAGCAGCAAGCCGGGAGAATTTTATTCCGGGGAGCTGTTTTTT.

The CDR3 reads CASSPSEGGRAFF. DNA of the CDR3: TGTGCCAGCAGCCCCAGTGAGGGGGGGAGAGCTTTCTTT. This chain uses TRBV7-9 with TRBJ1-1, with a tentative D call TRBD1 (6 bases). The V gene lost 5 bases and the J gene lost 10 bases, with 17 bases spanning the gap. The CDR3 sequence is 13 residues long. Germline assignment: CDR1 SEHNR and CDR2 FQNEAQ (reference sequence). Full variable domain (remainder filled in from reference TRBV7-9 and TRBJ1-1): DTGVSQNPRHKITKRGQNVTFRCDPISEHNRLYWYRQTLGQGPEFLTYFQNEAQLEKSRLLSDRFSAERPKGSFSTLEIQRTEQGDSAMYLCASSPSEGGRAFFGQGTRLTVV.

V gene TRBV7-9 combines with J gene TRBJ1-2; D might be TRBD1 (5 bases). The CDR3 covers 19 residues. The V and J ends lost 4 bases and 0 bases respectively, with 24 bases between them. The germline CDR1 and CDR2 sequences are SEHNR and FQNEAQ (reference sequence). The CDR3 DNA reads TGTGCCAGCAGCTCCCCTGTAGCCTTTGACAGCTACTCTAACTATGGCTACACCTTC. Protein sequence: CASSSPVAFDSYSNYGYTF.

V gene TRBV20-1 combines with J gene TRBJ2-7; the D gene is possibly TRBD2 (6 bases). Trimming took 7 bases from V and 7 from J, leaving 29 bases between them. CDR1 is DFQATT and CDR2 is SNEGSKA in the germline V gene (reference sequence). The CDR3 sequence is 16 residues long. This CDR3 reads CSVQGNLAETPLEQYF. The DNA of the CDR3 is TGCAGTGTTCAGGGTAACTTAGCGGAAACACCGTTGGAGCAGTACTTC.

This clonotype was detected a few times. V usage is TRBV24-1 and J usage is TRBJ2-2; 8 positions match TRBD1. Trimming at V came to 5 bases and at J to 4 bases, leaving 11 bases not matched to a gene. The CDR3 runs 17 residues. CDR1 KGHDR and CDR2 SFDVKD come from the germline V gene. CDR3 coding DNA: TGTGCCACCAGTGTTGAGTCTGCAGGGGGCTTCACCGGGGAGCTGTTTTTT. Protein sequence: CATSVESAGGFTGELFF.

CDR3: CSARGDLAYSSYNEQFF. Written as DNA, the CDR3 is TGCAGTGCTAGAGGCGATCTAGCGTATAGCTCCTACAATGAGCAGTTCTTC. The rearrangement uses TRBV20-1 and TRBJ2-1; D possibly corresponds to TRBD2 (6 bases). The germline gives CDR1 DFQATT, CDR2 SNEGSKA (reference sequence). This CDR3 has 17 amino acids. Trimming shortened V by 1 base and J by 0 bases, and 16 bases separated the two germline ends.

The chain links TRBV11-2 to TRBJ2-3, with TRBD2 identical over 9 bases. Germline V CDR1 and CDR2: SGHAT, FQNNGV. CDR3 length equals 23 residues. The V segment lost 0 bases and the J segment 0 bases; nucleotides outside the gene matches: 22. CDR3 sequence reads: CASSLELDPGLAIGAPSTDTQYF. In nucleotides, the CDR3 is TGTGCCAGCAGCTTAGAACTTGATCCGGGACTAGCAATAGGCGCCCCTAGCACAGATACGCAGTATTTT.

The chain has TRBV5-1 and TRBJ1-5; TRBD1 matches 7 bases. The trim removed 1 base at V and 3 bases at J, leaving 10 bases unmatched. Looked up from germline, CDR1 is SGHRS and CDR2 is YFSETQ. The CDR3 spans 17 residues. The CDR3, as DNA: TGCGCCAGCAGCTTGTATCCCCGGGACAGAACCAATCAGCCCCAGCATTTT. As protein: CASSLYPRDRTNQPQHF.

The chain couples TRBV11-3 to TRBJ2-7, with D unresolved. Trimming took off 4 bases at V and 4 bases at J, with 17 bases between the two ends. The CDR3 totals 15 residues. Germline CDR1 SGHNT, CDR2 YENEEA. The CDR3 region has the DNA TGTGCCAGCAGCTCCCAACCGACTGGAAGGTACGAGCAGTACTTC. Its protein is CASSSQPTGRYEQYF.

The CDR3 nucleotides are TGTGCCAGCAGCAAGGGGCCGGGGACAGGGTCCGAAGAGACCCAGTACTTC. Its translation: CASSKGPGTGSEETQYF. This chain connects TRBV13 to TRBJ2-5, with TRBD1 matching 9 bases. The CDR3 length is 17 residues. After removal of 5 bases from V and 3 bases from J, the junction contained 13 bases not matched to a gene. Germline V lookup: CDR1 PRHDT, CDR2 FYEKMQ (reference sequence). The full variable domain, with the rest looked up from reference TRBV13 and TRBJ2-5, is AAGVIQSPRHLIKEKRETATLKCYPIPRHDTVYWYQQGPGQDPQFLISFYEKMQSDKGSIPDRFSAQQFSDYHSELNMSSLELGDSALYFCASSKGPGTGSEETQYFGPGTRLLVL.

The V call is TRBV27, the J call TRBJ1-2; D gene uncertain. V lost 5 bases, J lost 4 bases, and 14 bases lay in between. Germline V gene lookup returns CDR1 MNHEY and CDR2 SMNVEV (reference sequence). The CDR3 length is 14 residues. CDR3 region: CASSLLRSGYGYTF. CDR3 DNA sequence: TGTGCCAGCAGTCTTCTTCGGTCAGGCTATGGCTACACCTTC.

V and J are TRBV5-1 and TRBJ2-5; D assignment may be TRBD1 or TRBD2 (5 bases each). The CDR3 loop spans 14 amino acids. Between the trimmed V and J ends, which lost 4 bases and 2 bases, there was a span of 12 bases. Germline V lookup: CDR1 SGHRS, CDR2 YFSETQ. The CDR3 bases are TGCGCCAGCAGCGGAAGGGGACCTCAAGAGACCCAGTACTTC. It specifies CASSGRGPQETQYF. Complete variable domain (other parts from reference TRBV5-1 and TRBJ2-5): KAGVTQTPRYLIKTRGQQVTLSCSPISGHRSVSWYQQTPGQGLQFLFEYFSETQRNKGNFPGRFSGRQFSNSRSEMNVSTLELGDSALYLCASSGRGPQETQYFGPGTRLLVL.

Written as DNA, the CDR3 is TGCAGTGCTAGAGCCTATCTACATCGGGGGGTGAGGCGGGATGAGCAGTTCTTC. Its translation is CSARAYLHRGVRRDEQFF. The J gene is TRBJ2-1, the V gene TRBV20-1, with 7 bases lining up with TRBD2. This CDR3 comprises 18 residues. Germline lookup yields CDR1 DFQATT and CDR2 SNEGSKA (reference sequence). With V trimmed by 1 base and J by 8 bases, 20 bases remained unmatched.

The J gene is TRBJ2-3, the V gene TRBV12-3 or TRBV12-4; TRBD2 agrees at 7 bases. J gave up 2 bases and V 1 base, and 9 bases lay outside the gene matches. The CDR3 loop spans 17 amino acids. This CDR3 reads CASSLGLASGYTDTQYF. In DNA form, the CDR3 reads TGTGCCAGCAGTTTAGGATTGGCTAGCGGTTACACAGATACGCAGTATTTT.

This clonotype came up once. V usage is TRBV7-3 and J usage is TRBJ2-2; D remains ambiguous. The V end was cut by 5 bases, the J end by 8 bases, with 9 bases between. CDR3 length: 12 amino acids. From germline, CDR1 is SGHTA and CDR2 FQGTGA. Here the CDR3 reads CASSRSAGELFF. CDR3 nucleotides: TGTGCCAGCAGCCGGAGTGCGGGGGAGCTGTTTTTT.

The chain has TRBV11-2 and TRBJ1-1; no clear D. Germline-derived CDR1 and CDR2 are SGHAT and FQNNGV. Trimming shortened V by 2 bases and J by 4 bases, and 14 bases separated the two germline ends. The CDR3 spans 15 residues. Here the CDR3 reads CASSLKWSASTEAFF. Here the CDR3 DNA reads TGTGCCAGCAGCTTAAAGTGGTCGGCGTCCACTGAAGCTTTCTTT.

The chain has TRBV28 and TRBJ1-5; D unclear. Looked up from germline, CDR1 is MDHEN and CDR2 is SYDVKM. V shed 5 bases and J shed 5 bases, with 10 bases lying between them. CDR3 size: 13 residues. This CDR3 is CASSLLLYQPQHF. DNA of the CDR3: TGTGCCAGCAGTCTACTATTGTATCAGCCCCAGCATTTT.

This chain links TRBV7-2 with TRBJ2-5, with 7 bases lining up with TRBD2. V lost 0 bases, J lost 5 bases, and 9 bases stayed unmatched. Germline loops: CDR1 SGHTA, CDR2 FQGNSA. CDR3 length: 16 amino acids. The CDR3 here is CASSLALGGRSETQYF. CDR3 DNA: TGTGCCAGCAGCTTAGCGTTAGGCGGGAGATCGGAGACCCAGTACTTC.

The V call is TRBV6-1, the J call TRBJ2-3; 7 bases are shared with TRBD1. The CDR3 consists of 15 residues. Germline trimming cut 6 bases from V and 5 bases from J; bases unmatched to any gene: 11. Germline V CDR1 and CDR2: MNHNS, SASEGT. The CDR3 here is CASSLYSDRRDTQYF. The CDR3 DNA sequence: TGTGCCAGCAGCCTCTATTCGGACAGGCGAGATACGCAGTATTTT.

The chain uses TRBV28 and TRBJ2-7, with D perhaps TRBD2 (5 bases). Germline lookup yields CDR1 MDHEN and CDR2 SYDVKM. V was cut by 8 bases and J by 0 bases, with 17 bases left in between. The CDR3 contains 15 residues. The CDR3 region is CASCLATGSSYEQYF. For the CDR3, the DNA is TGTGCCAGCTGCTTAGCGACGGGGAGCTCCTACGAGCAGTACTTC.

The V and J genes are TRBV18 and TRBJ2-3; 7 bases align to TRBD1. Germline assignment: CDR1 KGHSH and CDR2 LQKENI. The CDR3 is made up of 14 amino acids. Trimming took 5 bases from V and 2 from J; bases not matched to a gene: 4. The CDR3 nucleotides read TGTGCCAGCTCAAGGGGACAGTACACAGATACGCAGTATTTT. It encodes CASSRGQYTDTQYF.

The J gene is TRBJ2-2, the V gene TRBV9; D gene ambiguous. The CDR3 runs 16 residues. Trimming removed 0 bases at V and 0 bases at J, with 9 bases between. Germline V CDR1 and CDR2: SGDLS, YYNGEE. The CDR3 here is CASSVVGGPNTGELFF. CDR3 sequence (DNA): TGTGCCAGCAGCGTAGTAGGCGGTCCGAACACCGGGGAGCTGTTTTTT.

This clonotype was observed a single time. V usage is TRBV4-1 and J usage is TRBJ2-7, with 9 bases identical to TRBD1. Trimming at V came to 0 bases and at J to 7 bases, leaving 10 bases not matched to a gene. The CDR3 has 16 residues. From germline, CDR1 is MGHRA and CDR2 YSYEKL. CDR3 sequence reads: CASSQDYRQGGLEQYF. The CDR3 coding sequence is TGCGCCAGCAGCCAAGATTATAGACAGGGGGGTTTGGAGCAGTACTTC.